Listed below are T cell receptor beta chains from one sample, sequenced in a study of cytomegalovirus exposure and HLA in healthy donors. Only in-frame clones appear in the TCRdb table, and some are missing; sequencing was by immunoSEQ multiplex PCR. The sample has about 110,000 clones, less than 20% seen once. Sequencing was performed on PBMCs. These receptors were obtained from a woman aged 18 to 35 in good health and CMV-seronegative. Each CDR3 is given with its conserved first and last residue. The order of the fields is V gene, clone size, D gene, J gene, CDR3 DNA, CDR3 protein. D genes are given only for firm matches. The size entry is marked missing in some rows and otherwise reads once, few, many or a size class.

>TRBV28|few|TRBD1|TRBJ1-1
TGTGCCAGCAGTTTAGAAGACAGGGGGATGAACACTGAAGCTTTCTTT
CASSLEDRGMNTEAFF
>TRBV6-5|NA|TRBD2|TRBJ2-2
TGTGCCAGCAGTAAAGGACTAGCGGGGGCCGGGGAGCTGTTTTTT
CASSKGLAGAGELFF
>TRBV29-1|NA|TRBD2|TRBJ2-1
TGCAGCGTTCCCGCTAGCGGGGGGCTCTCCTACAATGAGCAGTTCTTC
CSVPASGGLSYNEQFF
>TRBV2|few|NA|TRBJ2-7
TGTGCCAGCAGTGAAATAGACTACGAGCAGTACTTC
CASSEIDYEQYF
>TRBV7-9|NA|NA|TRBJ2-7
TGTGCCAGCAGCTTTAGTAAACTAGCTGTTTTCGACGAGCAGTACTTC
CASSFSKLAVFDEQYF
>TRBV4-1|NA|NA|TRBJ2-5
TGCGCCAGCAGCCAAATGGCAGGGCTAGAGACCCAGTACTTC
CASSQMAGLETQYF
>TRBV7-9|few|NA|TRBJ1-1
TGTGCCAGCCGCCGGGGAGGTAACACTGAAGCTTTCTTT
CASRRGGNTEAFF
>TRBV9|few|TRBD1|TRBJ2-7
TGTGCCAGCAGCGGAGGGGACAGGGGGTCCTACGAGCAGTACTTC
CASSGGDRGSYEQYF
>TRBV9|NA|NA|TRBJ2-3
TGTGCCAGCAGCGTAGCCGGGGGACTCTTCACAGATACGCAGTATTTT
CASSVAGGLFTDTQYF
>TRBV5-4|NA|TRBD2|TRBJ2-7
TGTGCCAGCAGCTCGGGTAGCGGGAGTGGCTACGAGCAGTACTTC
CASSSGSGSGYEQYF
>TRBV4-2|NA|TRBD1|TRBJ1-3
TGTGCCAGCAGCCAGCATACCGGGACAGTGACAAACACCATATATTTT
CASSQHTGTVTNTIYF
>TRBV4-1|few|NA|TRBJ2-1
TGCGCCAGCAGCCAATCTATCAATGAGCAGTTCTTC
CASSQSINEQFF
>TRBV2|NA|TRBD1|TRBJ1-5
TGTGCCAGCAGGAGGACAGGGGATAGCAATCAGCCCCAGCATTTT
CASRRTGDSNQPQHF
>TRBV15|few|TRBD2|TRBJ2-7
TGTGCCACCAGCAGAGATGACCGCGGGAGGAGGTACGAGCAGTACTTC
CATSRDDRGRRYEQYF
>TRBV6-1|many|NA|TRBJ2-6
TGTGCCAGCAGTGAAGACAACTCTGGGGCCAACGTCCTGACTTTC
CASSEDNSGANVLTF
>TRBV2|few|TRBD2|TRBJ2-1
TGTGCCAGCAGTGACGGCGGGAGGGCCCTAAGTGAGCAGTTCTTC
CASSDGGRALSEQFF
>TRBV9|NA|NA|TRBJ1-4
TGTGCCAGCAGCGGGGGCGCTACCGAGAATGAAAAACTGTTTTTT
CASSGGATENEKLFF
>TRBV7-2|few|NA|TRBJ1-2
TGTGCCAGCAGCTTATACTTCTATGGCTACACCTTC
CASSLYFYGYTF
>TRBV2|NA|TRBD1|TRBJ1-1
TGTGCCAGCAGTCACAGGGGAATGAGGATGAACACTGAAGCTTTCTTT
CASSHRGMRMNTEAFF
>TRBV4-1|NA|NA|TRBJ2-5
TGCGCCAGCAGCCAAGGCGACAGTGACGAGACCCAGTACTTC
CASSQGDSDETQYF
>TRBV30|few|NA|TRBJ1-3
TGTGCCTGGAGTAGCGTGATTGCCGGAAACACCATATATTTT
CAWSSVIAGNTIYF
>TRBV5-6|NA|NA|TRBJ2-1
TGTGCCAGCAGGCCGGGACTGGACTACAATGAGCAGTTCTTC
CASRPGLDYNEQFF
>TRBV25-1|few|TRBD1|TRBJ2-7
TGTGCCAGCAGCGAAGGGGGACAGCAATTCCTCCGCGAGCAGTACTTC
CASSEGGQQFLREQYF
>TRBV5-1|NA|NA|TRBJ2-1
TGCGCCAGCAGACTCGCCGGGACTGCCTCCTACAATGAGCAGTTCTTC
CASRLAGTASYNEQFF
>TRBV19|NA|TRBD2|TRBJ2-2
TGTGCCAGTAGTATAGATCGGGCTAGCGGGGGGGCCCGGACCGGGGAGCTGTTTTTT
CASSIDRASGGARTGELFF
>TRBV7-9|NA|NA|TRBJ2-2
TGTGCCAGCAGTCCGGCAGGGAACGCGAACACCGGGGAGCTGTTTTTT
CASSPAGNANTGELFF
>TRBV6-5|NA|NA|TRBJ1-2
TGTGCCAGCACCTTGGGGGGTAACTATGGCTACACCTTC
CASTLGGNYGYTF
>TRBV10-3|NA|TRBD2|TRBJ2-7
TGTGCCATCAGTGAGTCGGGTATTTTACTAGCGAACTACGAGCAGTACTTC
CAISESGILLANYEQYF
>TRBV13|NA|NA|TRBJ1-1
TGTGCCAGCAGCCTAAAGCGGGCTGAAGCTTTCTTT
CASSLKRAEAFF
>TRBV10-3|NA|NA|TRBJ1-2
TGTGCCATCAGGGGGGGGGAAGGCGACTATGGCTACACCTTC
CAIRGGEGDYGYTF
>TRBV6-4|many|NA|TRBJ2-3
TGTGCCAGCAGTGAATCCGCGGCAACTACTACAGATACGCAGTATTTT
CASSESAATTTDTQYF
>TRBV5-4|few|NA|TRBJ1-2
TGTGCCAGCAGCTTCGGGACACCGGGGACGGGTGGCTACACCTTC
CASSFGTPGTGGYTF
>TRBV13|NA|NA|TRBJ2-2
TGTGCCAGCAGCCAAGATGGGTCTCGAGGGTTCGGGGAGCTGTTTTTT
CASSQDGSRGFGELFF
>TRBV4-3|NA|TRBD1|TRBJ2-1
TGCGCCAGCAGCCAAGGTTCCGGGACAGGGGTTTCCGATGAGCAGTTCTTC
CASSQGSGTGVSDEQFF
>TRBV7-9|NA|TRBD2|TRBJ2-7
TGTGCCAGCAGCTTATACGCGGGAGGGAACGAGCAGTACTTC
CASSLYAGGNEQYF
>TRBV28|few|NA|TRBJ1-1
TGTGCCAGCAGTACCCCCTATGAGGAGAGGATGAACACTGAAGCTTTCTTT
CASSTPYEERMNTEAFF
>TRBV18|few|TRBD1|TRBJ1-4
TGTGCCAGCTCGGGACAGCAAGATGAAAAACTGTTTTTT
CASSGQQDEKLFF
>TRBV5-8|NA|TRBD1|TRBJ1-5
TGTGCCAGCAGCTATGACAGGGATTCCTATAGCAATCAGCCCCAGCATTTT
CASSYDRDSYSNQPQHF
>TRBV4-1|NA|NA|TRBJ1-1
TGCGCCAGCAGCCAACCAGTGCGGGGGGTCACTGAAGCTTTCTTT
CASSQPVRGVTEAFF
>TRBV5-4|NA|TRBD1|TRBJ1-5
TGTGCCAGCAGCCCGGACAGGGGGCTGGGTCAGCCCCAGCATTTT
CASSPDRGLGQPQHF